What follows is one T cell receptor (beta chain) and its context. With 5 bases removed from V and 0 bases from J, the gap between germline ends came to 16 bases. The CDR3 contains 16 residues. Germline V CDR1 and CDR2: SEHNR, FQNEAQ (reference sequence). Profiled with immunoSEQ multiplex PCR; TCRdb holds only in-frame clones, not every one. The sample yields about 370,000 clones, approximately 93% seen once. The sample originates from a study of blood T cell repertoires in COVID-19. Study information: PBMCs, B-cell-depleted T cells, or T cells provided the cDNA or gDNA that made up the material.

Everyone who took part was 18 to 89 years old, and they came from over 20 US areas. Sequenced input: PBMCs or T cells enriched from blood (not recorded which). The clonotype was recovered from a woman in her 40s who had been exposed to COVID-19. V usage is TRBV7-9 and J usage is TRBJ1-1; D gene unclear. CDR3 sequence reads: CASSPQTPWMNTEAFF. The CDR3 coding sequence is TGTGCCAGCAGCCCACAGACACCTTGGATGAACACTGAAGCTTTCTTT.